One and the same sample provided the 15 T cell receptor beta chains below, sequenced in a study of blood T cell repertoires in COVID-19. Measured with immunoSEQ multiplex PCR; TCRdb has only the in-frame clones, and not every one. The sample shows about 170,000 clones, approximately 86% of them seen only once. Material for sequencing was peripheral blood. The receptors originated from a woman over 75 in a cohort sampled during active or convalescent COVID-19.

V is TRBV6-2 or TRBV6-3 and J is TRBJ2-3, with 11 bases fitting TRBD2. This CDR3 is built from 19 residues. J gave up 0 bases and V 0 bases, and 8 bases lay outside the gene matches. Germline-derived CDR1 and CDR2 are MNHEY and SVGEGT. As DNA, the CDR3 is TGTGCCAGCAGTTACTCGAGGCTAGCGGGAGGAACTAGCACAGATACGCAGTATTTT. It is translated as CASSYSRLAGGTSTDTQYF.

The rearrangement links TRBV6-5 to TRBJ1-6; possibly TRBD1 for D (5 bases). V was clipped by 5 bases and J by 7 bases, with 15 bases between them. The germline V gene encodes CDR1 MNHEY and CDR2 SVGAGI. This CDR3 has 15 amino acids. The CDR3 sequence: CASSKQGSLNSPLHF. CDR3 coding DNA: TGTGCCAGCAGTAAGCAGGGTTCTCTAAATTCACCCCTCCACTTT.

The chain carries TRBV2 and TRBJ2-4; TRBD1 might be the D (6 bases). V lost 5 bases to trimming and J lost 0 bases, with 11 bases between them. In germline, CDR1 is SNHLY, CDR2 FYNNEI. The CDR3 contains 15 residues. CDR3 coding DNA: TGTGCCAGCAGTCCAGGGGTGTTAGCCAAAAACATTCAGTACTTC. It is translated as CASSPGVLAKNIQYF.

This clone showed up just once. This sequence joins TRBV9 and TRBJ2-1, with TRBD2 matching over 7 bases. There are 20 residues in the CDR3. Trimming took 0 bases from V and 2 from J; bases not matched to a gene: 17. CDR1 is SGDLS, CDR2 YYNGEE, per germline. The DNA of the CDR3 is TGTGCCAGCAGCGTAGTGGGGGTAGTTGGGGGAGGGTCCCCCTACAATGAGCAGTTCTTC. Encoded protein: CASSVVGVVGGGSPYNEQFF.

The CDR3, as DNA: TGTGCCAGCAGTCCGCTGCGGGGACAGGTCATTCAGTACTTC. Protein sequence: CASSPLRGQVIQYF. The V gene is TRBV6-6, the J gene TRBJ2-4, with 8 positions matching TRBD1. Germline CDR1 reads MNHNY; CDR2 reads SVGAGI (reference sequence). CDR3 length: 14 residues. J was trimmed by 9 bases and V by 5 bases; bases with no gene match: 9.

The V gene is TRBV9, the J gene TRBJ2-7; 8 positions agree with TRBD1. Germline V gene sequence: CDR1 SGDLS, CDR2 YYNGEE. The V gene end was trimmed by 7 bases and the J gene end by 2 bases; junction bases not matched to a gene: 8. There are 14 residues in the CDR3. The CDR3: CASHRDRTTYEQYF. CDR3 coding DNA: TGTGCCAGCCATAGGGACAGGACGACCTACGAGCAGTACTTC.

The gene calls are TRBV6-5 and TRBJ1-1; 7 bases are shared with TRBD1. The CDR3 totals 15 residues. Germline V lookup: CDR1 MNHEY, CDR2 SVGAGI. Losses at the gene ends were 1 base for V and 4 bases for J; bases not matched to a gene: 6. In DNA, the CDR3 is TGTGCCAGCAGTTACTTGTTACAGGGGAGCACTGAAGCTTTCTTT. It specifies CASSYLLQGSTEAFF.

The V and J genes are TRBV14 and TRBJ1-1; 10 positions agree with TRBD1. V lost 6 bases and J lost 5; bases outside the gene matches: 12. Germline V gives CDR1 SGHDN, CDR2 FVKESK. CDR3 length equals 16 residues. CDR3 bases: TGTGCCAGCAGTCTTCGACAGGGGGCCTTCTATACTGAAGCTTTCTTT. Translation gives CASSLRQGAFYTEAFF.

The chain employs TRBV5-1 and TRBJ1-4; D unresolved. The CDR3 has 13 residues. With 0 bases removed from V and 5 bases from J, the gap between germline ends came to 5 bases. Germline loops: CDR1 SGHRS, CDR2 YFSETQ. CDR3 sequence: CASSLVPNEKLFF. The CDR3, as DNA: TGCGCCAGCAGCTTGGTCCCAAATGAAAAACTGTTTTTT.

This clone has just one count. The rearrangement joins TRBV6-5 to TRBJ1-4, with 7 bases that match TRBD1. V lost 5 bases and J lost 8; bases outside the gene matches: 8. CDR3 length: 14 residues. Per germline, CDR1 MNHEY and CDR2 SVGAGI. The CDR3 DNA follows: TGTGCCAGCAGTCCCGGGACAGACCTAGAAAAACTGTTTTTT. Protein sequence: CASSPGTDLEKLFF.

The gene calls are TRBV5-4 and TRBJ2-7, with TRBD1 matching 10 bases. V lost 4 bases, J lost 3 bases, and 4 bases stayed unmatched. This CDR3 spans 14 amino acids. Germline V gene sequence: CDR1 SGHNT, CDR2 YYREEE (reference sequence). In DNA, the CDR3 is TGTGCCAGCAGCACGGACAGGGGGAACTACGAGCAGTACTTC. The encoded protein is CASSTDRGNYEQYF.

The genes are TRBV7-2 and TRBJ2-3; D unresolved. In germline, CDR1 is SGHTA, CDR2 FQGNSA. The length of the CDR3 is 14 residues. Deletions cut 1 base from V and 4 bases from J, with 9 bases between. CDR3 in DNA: TGTGCCAGCAGCTTAGTCGAGATCCCAGATACGCAGTATTTT. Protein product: CASSLVEIPDTQYF.

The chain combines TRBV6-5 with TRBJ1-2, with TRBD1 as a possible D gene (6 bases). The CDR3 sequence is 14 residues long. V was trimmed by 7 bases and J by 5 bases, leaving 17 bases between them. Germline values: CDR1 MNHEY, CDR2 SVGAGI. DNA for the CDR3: TGTGCCAGCACTTTTGGACAGTTTTCTTATGGCTACACCTTC. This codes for CASTFGQFSYGYTF.

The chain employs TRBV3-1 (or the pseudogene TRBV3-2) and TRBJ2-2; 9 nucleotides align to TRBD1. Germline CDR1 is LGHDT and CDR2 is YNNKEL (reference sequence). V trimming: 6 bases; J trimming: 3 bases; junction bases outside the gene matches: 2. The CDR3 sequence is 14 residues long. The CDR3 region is CASSWTGDTGELFF. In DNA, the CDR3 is TGTGCCAGCAGTTGGACAGGGGACACCGGGGAGCTGTTTTTT.

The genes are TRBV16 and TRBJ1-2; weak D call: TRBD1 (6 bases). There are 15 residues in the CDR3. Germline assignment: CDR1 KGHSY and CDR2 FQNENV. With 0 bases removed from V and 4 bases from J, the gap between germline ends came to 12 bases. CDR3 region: CASSQSTGQIYGYTF. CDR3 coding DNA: TGTGCCAGCAGCCAATCTACCGGACAGATCTATGGCTACACCTTC.